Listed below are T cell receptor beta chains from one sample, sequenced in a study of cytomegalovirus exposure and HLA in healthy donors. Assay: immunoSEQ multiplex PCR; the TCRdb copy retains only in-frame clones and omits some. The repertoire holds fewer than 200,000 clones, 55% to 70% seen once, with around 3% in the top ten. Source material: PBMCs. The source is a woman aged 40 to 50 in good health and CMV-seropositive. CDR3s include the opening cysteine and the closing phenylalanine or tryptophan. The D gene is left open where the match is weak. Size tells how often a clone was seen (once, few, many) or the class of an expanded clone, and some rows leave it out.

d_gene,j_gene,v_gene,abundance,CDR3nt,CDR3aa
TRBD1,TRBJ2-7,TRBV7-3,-,TGTGCCAGCAGCTTATACAGGGGGCCCTACGAGCAGTACTTC,CASSLYRGPYEQYF
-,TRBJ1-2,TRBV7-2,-,TGTGCCAGCAGCTTAAATCCAGGACTCGACTATGGCTACCCCTTC,CASSLNPGLDYGYPF
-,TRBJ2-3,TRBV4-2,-,TGTGCCAGCAGCCAAGATTTAGGACAGTCCACAGATACGCAGTATTTT,CASSQDLGQSTDTQYF
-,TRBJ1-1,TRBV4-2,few,TGTGCCAGCTGGACTGAGGCAGGGAACACTGAAGCTTTCTTT,CASWTEAGNTEAFF
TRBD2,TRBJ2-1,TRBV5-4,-,TGTGCCAGCAGCTTTGCGGGGGGCATGAACAATGAGCAGTTCTTC,CASSFAGGMNNEQFF
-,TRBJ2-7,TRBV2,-,TGTGCCAGCAGTGAAGGGCAGGGTCTTGGCTACGAGCAGTACTTC,CASSEGQGLGYEQYF
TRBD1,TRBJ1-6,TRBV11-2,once,TGTGCCAGCAGCTTAGGGGACAGATCTTCACCCCTCCACTTT,CASSLGDRSSPLHF
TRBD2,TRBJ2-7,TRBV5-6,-,TGTGCCAGCAGCCAGGGACTAGCGGGCTACGAGCAGTACTTC,CASSQGLAGYEQYF
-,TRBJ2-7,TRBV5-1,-,TGCGCCAGCGCAGCCCTCAGGGGCTCCTACGAGCAGTACTTC,CASAALRGSYEQYF
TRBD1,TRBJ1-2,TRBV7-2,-,TGTGCCAGCAGCAAAAAAACAGGGGGCTTAAACTATGGCTACACCTTC,CASSKKTGGLNYGYTF
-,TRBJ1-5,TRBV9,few,TGTGCCAGCAGCGTAGGAGGAGGGGTAGGTCAGCCCCAGAATTTT,CASSVGGGVGQPQNF
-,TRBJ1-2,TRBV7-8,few,TGTGCCACCTCCTTGGAGGGGATTGAATATGGCTACACCTTC,CATSLEGIEYGYTF
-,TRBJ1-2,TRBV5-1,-,TGCGCCAGCAGCTTGGTGCCAGGTTACGCATCTAACTATGGCTACACCTTC,CASSLVPGYASNYGYTF
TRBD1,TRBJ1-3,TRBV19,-,TGTGCCAGCTGGGACAGACTAAACTCTGGAAACACCATATATTTT,CASWDRLNSGNTIYF
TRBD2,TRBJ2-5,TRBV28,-,TGTGCCAGCAGTGGACTAGCGGTAGAAGAGACCCAGTACTTC,CASSGLAVEETQYF
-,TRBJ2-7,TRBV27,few,TGTGCCAGCAGTCCGAGCTCCTACGAGCAGTACTTC,CASSPSSYEQYF
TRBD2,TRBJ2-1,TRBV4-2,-,TGTGCCAGCAGCCAGGCTAGCGGGGACAATGAGCAGTTCTTC,CASSQASGDNEQFF
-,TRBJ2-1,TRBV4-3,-,TGCGCCAGCAGCCAAGATGTTGTGACTAGTCTGTTCTTC,CASSQDVVTSLFF
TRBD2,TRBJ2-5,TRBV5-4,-,TGTGCCAGCAGCTTGGGTGGGGACTACGAGACCCAGTACTTC,CASSLGGDYETQYF
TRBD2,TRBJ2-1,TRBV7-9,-,TGTGCCAGCAGTCTTTTACTGAGGAGCGGGGGGGGCAATGAGCAGTTCTTC,CASSLLLRSGGGNEQFF
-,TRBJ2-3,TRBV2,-,TGTGCCAAGGAGGGGGGGAGTACAGATACGCAGTATTTT,CAKEGGSTDTQYF
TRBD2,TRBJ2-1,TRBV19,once,TGTGCCAGTAGTAGAGACCCCGGTCTAGCGGGAGGCGGGAATGAGCAGTTCTTC,CASSRDPGLAGGGNEQFF
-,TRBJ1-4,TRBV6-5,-,TGTGCCAGCAGGCGGTCCGGGGGGGAACATGAAAAACTGTTTTTT,CASRRSGGEHEKLFF
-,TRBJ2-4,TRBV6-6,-,TGTGCCAGCAGTAACCCGACAGGCGGGTACTTC,CASSNPTGGYF
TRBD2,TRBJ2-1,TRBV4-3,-,TGCGCCAGCAGCCAAACGACTAGCGGCTATGAGCAGTTCTTC,CASSQTTSGYEQFF
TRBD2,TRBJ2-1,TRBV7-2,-,TGTGCCAGCAGCCTATTGACTAGCGGGCCCCGGGAGCAGTTCTTC,CASSLLTSGPREQFF
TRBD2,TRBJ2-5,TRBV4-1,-,TGCGCCAGCTCTCGGACTAGCGAAGAGACCCAGTACTTC,CASSRTSEETQYF
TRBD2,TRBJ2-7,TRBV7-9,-,TGTGCCAGCAGCTTCCAACCGGGACTAGCGGGGGGGACCTCCTACGAGCAGTACTTC,CASSFQPGLAGGTSYEQYF
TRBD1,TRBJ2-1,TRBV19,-,TGTGCCAGTAGTATTCTCGGGACAGGGGAAAATGAGCAGTTCTTC,CASSILGTGENEQFF
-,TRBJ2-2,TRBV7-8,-,TGTGCCAGCAACAATCTACGGGGGGCGGACACCGGGGAGCTGTTTTTT,CASNNLRGADTGELFF
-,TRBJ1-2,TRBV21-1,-,TGTGCCAGCAGCAAAGCAAGGACAGGGAATGGCTACACCTTC,CASSKARTGNGYTF
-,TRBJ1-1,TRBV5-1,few,TGCGCCAGCAGCATACCGGGGGACACTGAAGCTTTCTTT,CASSIPGDTEAFF
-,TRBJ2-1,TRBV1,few,TGCACCAGCAGCCAAGATCCCGGGGGGGTTTACAATGAGCAGTTCTTC,CTSSQDPGGVYNEQFF
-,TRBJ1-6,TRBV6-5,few,TGTGCCAGCAAACGACAGAGCTCCTATAATTCACCCCTCCACTTT,CASKRQSSYNSPLHF
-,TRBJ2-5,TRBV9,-,TGTGCCAGCAGCGTAGTGGCGGGCCCCCAAGAGACCCAGTACTTC,CASSVVAGPQETQYF
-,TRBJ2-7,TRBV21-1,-,TGTGCCAGCAGCAGTGTGACAGGTCCTTCCTACGAGCAGTACTTC,CASSSVTGPSYEQYF
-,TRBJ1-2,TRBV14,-,TGTGCCAGCAGCCGGATCAGGGCTACCTATGGCTACACCTTC,CASSRIRATYGYTF
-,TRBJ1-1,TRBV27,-,TGTGCCAGCAGTATAGGGGAGAACACTGAAGCTTTCTTT,CASSIGENTEAFF
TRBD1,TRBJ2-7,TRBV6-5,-,TGTGCCACACAACAGGGGAAATCCTACGAGCAGTACTTC,CATQQGKSYEQYF
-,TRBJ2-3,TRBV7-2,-,TGTGCCAGCAGCTCCCCTTACATGGGGGCCACAGATACGCAGTATTTT,CASSSPYMGATDTQYF
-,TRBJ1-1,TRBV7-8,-,TGTGCCAGCAGCTTCGGGTCCGCTGAAGCTTTCTTT,CASSFGSAEAFF
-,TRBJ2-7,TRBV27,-,TGTGCCAGCAGAGAGAGGGAAGTGCCCTACGAGCAGTACTTC,CASREREVPYEQYF
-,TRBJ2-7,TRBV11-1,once,TGTGCCAGCAGCGCCCTCGGGGAGCAGTACTTC,CASSALGEQYF
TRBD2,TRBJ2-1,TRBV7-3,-,TGTGCCAGCAGCATAGCGGGCAATGAGCAGTTCTTC,CASSIAGNEQFF
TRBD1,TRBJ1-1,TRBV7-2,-,TGTGCCAGCAGCACAGACAGGGGGGGGAACACTGAAGCTTTCTTT,CASSTDRGGNTEAFF
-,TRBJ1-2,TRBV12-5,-,TGTGCTAGTGGTCCCACGGGGGGTGGCTATGGCTACACCTTC,CASGPTGGGYGYTF
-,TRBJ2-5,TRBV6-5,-,TGTGCCAGCTCACAGATCCAAGAGACCCAGTACTTC,CASSQIQETQYF
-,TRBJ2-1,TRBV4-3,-,TGCGCCAGCAGCCAAGATCGTGGGGCGGATGAGCAGTTCTTC,CASSQDRGADEQFF
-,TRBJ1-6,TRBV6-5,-,TGTGCCTCAAATTCAATAGGAGCACCCCTCCACTTT,CASNSIGAPLHF
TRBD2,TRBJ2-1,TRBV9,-,TGTGCCAGCAGCGTAGAGGCGGGGGGCTCCTACAATGAGCAGTTCTTC,CASSVEAGGSYNEQFF
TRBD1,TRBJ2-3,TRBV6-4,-,TGTGCCAGCAGCCAGGGACAGGGTTTCGCAGATACGCAGTATTTT,CASSQGQGFADTQYF
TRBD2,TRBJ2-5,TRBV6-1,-,TGTGCCGGGGGGGAGGGGGAGACCCAGTACTTC,CAGGEGETQYF
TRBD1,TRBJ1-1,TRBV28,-,TGTGCCAGCAGTTTCCCGTCGATCGACAGGGGGCGCGGCGGCACTGAAGCTTTCTTT,CASSFPSIDRGRGGTEAFF